This is a list of T cell receptor beta chains from one sample in a study of spatial heterogeneity in lung cancer. TCRdb fed the 5' RACE reads into MiXCR, producing one record per CDR3 protein. The table shows about 14,000 distinct CDR3 sequences, with 11% occurring only once. Sequencing was performed on PBMCs, taken at surgery. The receptors here all came from a female donor with early-stage non-small cell lung cancer. The CDR3 runs from the conserved cysteine through the conserved F or W. A D gene is named only where the DNA matches it firmly. Some rows mark clone size as missing; the rest say once, few, many or name a class of expanded clone.

d_call j_call v_call clone_size cdr3_aa cdr3_nt
TRBD1 TRBJ1-5 TRBV15 many CATSLGTGGAGHQPQHF TGTGCCACCAGCCTCGGGACAGGGGGCGCGGGCCATCAGCCCCAGCATTTT
- TRBJ2-5 TRBV7-2 many CASSLAGLRETQYF TGTGCCAGCAGCTTAGCGGGGTTGAGAGAGACCCAGTACTTC
TRBD2 TRBJ2-5 TRBV6-1 many CASSTRTSGIQETQYF TGTGCCAGCAGTACCCGTACTAGCGGCATACAAGAGACCCAGTACTTC
- TRBJ2-5 TRBV12-3/TRBV12-4 many CASSPDSPRTQYF TGTGCCAGCAGTCCCGACAGCCCCAGGACCCAGTACTTC
TRBD1 TRBJ1-2 TRBV7-9 many CASRQGQGRGYTF TGTGCCAGCAGACAGGGACAGGGACGTGGCTACACCTTC
- TRBJ1-4 TRBV6-5 many CASSYRGAGTNEKLFF TGTGCCAGCAGTTACCGGGGGGCAGGCACTAATGAAAAACTGTTTTTT
- TRBJ1-1 TRBV7-9 - CASSSTRDAEAFF TGTGCCAGCAGCTCGACCAGGGACGCTGAAGCTTTCTTT
- TRBJ2-6 TRBV5-4 many CASSLSGRSGANVLTF TGTGCCAGCAGCCTGTCCGGGCGCTCTGGGGCCAACGTCCTGACTTTC
- TRBJ2-3 TRBV5-1 many CASSPGTYTQYF TGCGCCAGCAGCCCCGGGACATATACGCAGTATTTT
- TRBJ1-1 TRBV6-6 many CASIKGSEKTEAFF TGTGCCAGCATTAAGGGGTCCGAGAAGACTGAAGCTTTCTTT
TRBD2 TRBJ2-4 TRBV7-9 many CASSQPSGGERNIQYF TGTGCCAGCAGCCAGCCTAGCGGGGGGGAGAGAAACATTCAGTACTTC
TRBD2 TRBJ2-5 TRBV3-1 few CASSAGRQSETQYF TGTGCCAGCAGCGCCGGGAGGCAATCGGAGACCCAGTACTTC
- TRBJ2-7 TRBV29-1 few CSVSKGRNEQYF TGCAGCGTATCGAAGGGGAGGAACGAGCAGTACTTC
- TRBJ2-3 TRBV29-1 - CSAGTDTQYF TGCAGCGCCGGAACGGATACGCAGTATTTT
TRBD2 TRBJ2-3 TRBV7-8 - CASSLRTSGGTDTQYF TGTGCCAGCAGCTTGAGGACTAGCGGGGGCACAGATACGCAGTATTTT
- TRBJ1-1 TRBV7-9 - CASSPGTRTNTEAFF TGTGCCAGCAGCCCGGGGACACGGACGAACACTGAAGCTTTCTTT
- TRBJ2-3 TRBV4-1 many CASSQERVGGVDTQYF TGCGCCAGCAGCCAAGAGAGAGTAGGGGGGGTAGATACGCAGTATTTT
- TRBJ1-2 TRBV11-1 many CASSLDRGYGYTF TGTGCCAGCAGCTTGGACCGTGGGTATGGCTACACCTTC
TRBD1 TRBJ2-1 TRBV4-2 many CASRLWTGASPNTYNEQFF TGTGCCAGCAGACTGTGGACAGGGGCAAGTCCCAATACCTACAATGAGCAGTTCTTC